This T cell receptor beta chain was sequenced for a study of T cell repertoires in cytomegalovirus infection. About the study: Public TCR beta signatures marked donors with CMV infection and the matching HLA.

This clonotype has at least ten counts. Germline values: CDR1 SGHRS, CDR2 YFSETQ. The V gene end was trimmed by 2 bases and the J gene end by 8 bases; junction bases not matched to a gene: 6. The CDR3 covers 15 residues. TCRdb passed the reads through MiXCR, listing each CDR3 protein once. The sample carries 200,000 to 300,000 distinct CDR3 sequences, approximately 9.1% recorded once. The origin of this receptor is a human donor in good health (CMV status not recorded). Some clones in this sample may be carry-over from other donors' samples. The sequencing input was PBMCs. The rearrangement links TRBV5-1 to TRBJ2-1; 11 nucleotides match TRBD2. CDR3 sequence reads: CASSLLAGAADEQFF. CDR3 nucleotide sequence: TGCGCCAGCAGCTTACTAGCGGGAGCCGCGGATGAGCAGTTCTTC.